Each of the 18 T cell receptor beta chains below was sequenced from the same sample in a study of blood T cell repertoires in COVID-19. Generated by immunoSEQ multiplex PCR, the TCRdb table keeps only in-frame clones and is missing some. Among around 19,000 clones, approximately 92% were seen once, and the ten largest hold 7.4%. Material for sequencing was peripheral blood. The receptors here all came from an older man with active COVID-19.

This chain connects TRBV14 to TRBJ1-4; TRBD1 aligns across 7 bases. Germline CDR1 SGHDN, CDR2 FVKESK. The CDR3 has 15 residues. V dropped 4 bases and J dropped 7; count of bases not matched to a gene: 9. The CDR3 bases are TGTGCCAGCAGCCTACAGACAGGGCGAGGTGAAAAACTGTTTTTT. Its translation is CASSLQTGRGEKLFF.

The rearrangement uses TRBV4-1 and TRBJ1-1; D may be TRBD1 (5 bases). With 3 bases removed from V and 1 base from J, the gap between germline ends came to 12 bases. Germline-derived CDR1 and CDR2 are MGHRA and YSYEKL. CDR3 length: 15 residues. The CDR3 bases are TGCGCCAGCAGCCACCCCACAGGTGGGAACACTGAAGCTTTCTTT. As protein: CASSHPTGGNTEAFF.

In DNA form, the CDR3 reads TGTGCCAGCAGTGAGACAGGCGTCGCGAACACCGGGGAGCTGTTTTTT. It translates to CASSETGVANTGELFF. The chain links TRBV2 to TRBJ2-2; D might be TRBD1 (6 bases). V was clipped by 3 bases and J by 0 bases, with 11 bases between them. This CDR3 has 16 residues. The germline CDR1 and CDR2 sequences are SNHLY and FYNNEI.

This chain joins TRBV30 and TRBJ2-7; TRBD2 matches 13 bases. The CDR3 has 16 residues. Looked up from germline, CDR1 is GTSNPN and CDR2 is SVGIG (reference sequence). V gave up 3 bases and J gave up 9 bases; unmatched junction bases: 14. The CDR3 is CAWRDLGLAGLTGQYF. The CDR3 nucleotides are TGTGCCTGGAGGGACCTGGGACTAGCGGGACTCACTGGGCAGTACTTC.

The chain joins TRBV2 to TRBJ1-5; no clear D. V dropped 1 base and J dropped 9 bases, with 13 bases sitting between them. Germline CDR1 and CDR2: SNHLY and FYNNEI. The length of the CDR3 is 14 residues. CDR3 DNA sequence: TGTGCCAGCAGTGAAGAGGCAGCCCGGGGGCCCCAGCATTTT. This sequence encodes CASSEEAARGPQHF.

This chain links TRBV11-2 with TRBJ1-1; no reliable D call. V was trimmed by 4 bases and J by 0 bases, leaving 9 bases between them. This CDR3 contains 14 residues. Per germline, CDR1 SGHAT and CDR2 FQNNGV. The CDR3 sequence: CASSWQKLNTEAFF. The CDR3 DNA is TGTGCCAGCAGCTGGCAAAAACTGAACACTGAAGCTTTCTTT.

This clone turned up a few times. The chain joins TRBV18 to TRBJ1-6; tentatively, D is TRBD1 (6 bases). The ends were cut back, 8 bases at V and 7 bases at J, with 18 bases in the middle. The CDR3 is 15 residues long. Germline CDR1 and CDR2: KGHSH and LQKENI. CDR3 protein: CASTLQGNWNSPLHF. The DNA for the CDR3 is TGTGCCAGCACCCTACAGGGAAATTGGAATTCACCCCTCCACTTT. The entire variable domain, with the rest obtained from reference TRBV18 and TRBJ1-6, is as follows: NAGVMQNPRHLVRRRGQEARLRCSPMKGHSHVYWYRQLPEEGLKFMVYLQKENIIDESGMPKERFSAEFPKEGPSILRIQQVVRGDSAAYFCASTLQGNWNSPLHFGNGTRLTVT.

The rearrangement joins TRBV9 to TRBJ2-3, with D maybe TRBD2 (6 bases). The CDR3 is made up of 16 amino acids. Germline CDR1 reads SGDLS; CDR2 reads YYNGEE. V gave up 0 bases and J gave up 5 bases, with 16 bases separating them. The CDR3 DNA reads TGTGCCAGCAGCGTAGCGGTCGGGAGCACCGGAGATACGCAGTATTTT. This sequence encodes CASSVAVGSTGDTQYF.

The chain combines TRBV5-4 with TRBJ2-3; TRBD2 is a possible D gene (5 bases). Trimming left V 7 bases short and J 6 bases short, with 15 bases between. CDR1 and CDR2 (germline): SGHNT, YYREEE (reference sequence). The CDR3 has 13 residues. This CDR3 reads CASHFTGEDTQYF. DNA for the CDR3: TGTGCCAGCCACTTTACCGGGGAGGATACGCAGTATTTT.

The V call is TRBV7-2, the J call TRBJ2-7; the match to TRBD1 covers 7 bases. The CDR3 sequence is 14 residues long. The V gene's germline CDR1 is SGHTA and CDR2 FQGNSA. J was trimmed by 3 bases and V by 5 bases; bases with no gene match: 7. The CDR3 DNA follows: TGTGCCAGCAGCCTCTTGGGACAGTACTACGAGCAGTACTTC. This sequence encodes CASSLLGQYYEQYF. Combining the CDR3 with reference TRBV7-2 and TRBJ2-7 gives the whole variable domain GAGVSQSPSNKVTEKGKDVELRCDPISGHTALYWYRQSLGQGLEFLIYFQGNSAPDKSGLPSDRFSAERTGGSVSTLTIQRTQQEDSAVYLCASSLLGQYYEQYFGPGTRLTVT.

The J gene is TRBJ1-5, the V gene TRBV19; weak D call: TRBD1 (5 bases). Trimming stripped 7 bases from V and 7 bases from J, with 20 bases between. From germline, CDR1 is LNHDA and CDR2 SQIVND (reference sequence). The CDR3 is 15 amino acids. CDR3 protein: CASTSRPGHAQPQHF. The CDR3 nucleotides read TGTGCCAGTACCTCACGGCCAGGACATGCGCAGCCCCAGCATTTT.

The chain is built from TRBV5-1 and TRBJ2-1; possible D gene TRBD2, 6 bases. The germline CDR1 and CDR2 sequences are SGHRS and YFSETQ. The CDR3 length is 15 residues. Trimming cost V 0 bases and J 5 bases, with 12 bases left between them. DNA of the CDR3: TGCGCCAGCAGCTTGGTGGGGGGAGGTGACAATGAGCAGTTCTTC. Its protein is CASSLVGGGDNEQFF.

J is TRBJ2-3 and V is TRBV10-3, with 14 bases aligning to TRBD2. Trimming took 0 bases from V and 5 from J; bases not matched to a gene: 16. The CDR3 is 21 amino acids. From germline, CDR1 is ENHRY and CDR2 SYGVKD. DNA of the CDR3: TGTGCCATCAGTGAGTCGATGGGGTTAGGGACTAGCGGGAGATCAGGAGATACGCAGTATTTT. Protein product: CAISESMGLGTSGRSGDTQYF.

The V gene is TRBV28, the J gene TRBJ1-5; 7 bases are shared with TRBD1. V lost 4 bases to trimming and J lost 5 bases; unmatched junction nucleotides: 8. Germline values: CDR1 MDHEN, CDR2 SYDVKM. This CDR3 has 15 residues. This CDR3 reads CASSSADRRYQPQHF. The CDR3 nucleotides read TGTGCCAGCAGTTCCGCGGACAGGAGATATCAGCCCCAGCATTTT.

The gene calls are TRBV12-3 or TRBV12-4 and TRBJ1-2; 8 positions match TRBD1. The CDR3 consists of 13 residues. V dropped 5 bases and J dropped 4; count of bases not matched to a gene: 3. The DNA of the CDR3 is TGTGCCAGCAGTGGACAGGGAGGCTATGGCTACACCTTC. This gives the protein CASSGQGGYGYTF.

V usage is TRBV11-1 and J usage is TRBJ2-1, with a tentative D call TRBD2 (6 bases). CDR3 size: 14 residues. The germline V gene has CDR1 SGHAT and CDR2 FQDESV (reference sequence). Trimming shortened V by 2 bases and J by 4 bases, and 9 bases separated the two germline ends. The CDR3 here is CASSLWRAYNEQFF. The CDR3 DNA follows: TGTGCCAGCAGCTTATGGAGGGCGTACAATGAGCAGTTCTTC. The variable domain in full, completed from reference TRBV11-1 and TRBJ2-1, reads EAEVAQSPRYKITEKSQAVAFWCDPISGHATLYWYRQILGQGPELLVQFQDESVVDDSQLPKDRFSAERLKGVDSTLKIQPAELGDSAMYLCASSLWRAYNEQFFGPGTRLTVL.

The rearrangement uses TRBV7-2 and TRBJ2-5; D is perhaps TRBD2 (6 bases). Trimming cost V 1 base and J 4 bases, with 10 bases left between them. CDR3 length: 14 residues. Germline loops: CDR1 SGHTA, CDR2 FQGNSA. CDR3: CASSLVLARETQYF. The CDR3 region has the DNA TGTGCCAGCAGCTTAGTGCTAGCGCGAGAGACCCAGTACTTC.

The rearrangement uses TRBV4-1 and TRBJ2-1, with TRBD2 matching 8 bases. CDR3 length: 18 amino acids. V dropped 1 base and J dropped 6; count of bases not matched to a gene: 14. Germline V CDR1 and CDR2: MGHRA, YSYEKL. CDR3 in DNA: TGCGCCAGCAGCCAAGGACGACAGCGGGGGCCGGCATTCAATGAGCAGTTCTTC. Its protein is CASSQGRQRGPAFNEQFF.